This T cell receptor beta chain was identified during a study of cytomegalovirus exposure and HLA in healthy donors. Notes on this clone: Its antigen remains unknown.

Study-wide results and caveats: The authors later found TCR association rates varying by HLA locus, with DRB1 most and HLA-C fewest. Analysis performed later showed TCR beta chains linked to HLA being more clonally expanded than equally common others. Versus the approximately 700-donor mean, an Asian-associated ancestry cluster reportedly showed fewer N-insertions in a later analysis. Presence/absence analyses treated sequencing depth as roughly uniform across donors.

The PCR was carried out with 60 Vbeta primers and 13 Jbeta primers. Sequencing used immunoSEQ multiplex PCR; TCRdb keeps in-frame clones, though not all of them. The sample records 180,000 or so clones, about 9.4% being singletons. CDR1 and CDR2 (germline): SGHTA, FQGNSA. This CDR3 has 15 amino acids. V lost 6 bases and J lost 4; bases outside the gene matches: 9. The sequencing sample was made of PBMCs. This receptor was identified in a woman in her 30s in good health and CMV-seropositive. The gene calls are TRBV7-2 and TRBJ1-2; 9 bases map to TRBD1. The CDR3 DNA reads TGTGCCAGCAGTCACCGGGACAGGGTTTTCTATGGCTACACCTTC. Translation: CASSHRDRVFYGYTF. Complete variable domain (other parts from reference TRBV7-2 and TRBJ1-2): GAGVSQSPSNKVTEKGKDVELRCDPISGHTALYWYRQSLGQGLEFLIYFQGNSAPDKSGLPSDRFSAERTGGSVSTLTIQRTQQEDSAVYLCASSHRDRVFYGYTFGSGTRLTVV.